A single sample is the source of the 15 T cell receptor beta chains below, sequenced in a study of blood T cells in healthy people across ages. Combining a sample-barcoded 5' primer with a J-beta primer mix, a second PCR ran for 7 to 11 cycles. TCRdb processed the 5' RACE reads anew with MiXCR; each CDR3 protein has one entry. Of 800,000 or so distinct CDR3 sequences in the sample, about 46% were seen once. Sequencing was performed on blood. The receptors were sampled from an elderly man in good health.

This clonotype was found a few times. The rearrangement joins TRBV7-9 to TRBJ1-1; D remains unclear. The CDR3 extends over 14 amino acids. V lost 5 bases, J lost 0 bases, and 10 bases lay in between. Germline V CDR1 and CDR2: SEHNR, FQNEAQ (reference sequence). CDR3 in amino acids: CASSPGNMNTEAFF. The DNA for the CDR3 is TGTGCCAGCAGCCCTGGTAACATGAACACTGAAGCTTTCTTT.

This clonotype showed up just once. The chain is built from TRBV3-1 and TRBJ1-4; TRBD1 aligns across 8 bases. This CDR3 is built from 16 residues. CDR1 and CDR2 from the germline V gene are LGHDT and YNNKEL (reference sequence). After removal of 2 bases from V and 7 bases from J, the junction contained 9 bases not matched to a gene. The CDR3 here is CASSQSAWTGSEKLFF. In nucleotides, the CDR3 is TGTGCCAGCAGCCAATCGGCTTGGACAGGGTCTGAAAAACTGTTTTTT.

This clonotype has ten or more counts. Relative to the germline gene, one junction end is altered; a read error may explain this. This rearrangement joins TRBV12-3 or TRBV12-4 to TRBJ1-2; a possible D gene is TRBD1 (6 bases). The CDR3 consists of 12 residues. The CDR3 region is CASSLQGYGYTF. The CDR3 bases are TGCGCCAGCAGCTTACAGGGATATGGCTACACCTTC.

This clonotype was detected once. This could be a read error, since a much larger clone is one nucleotide away. V gene TRBV18 combines with J gene TRBJ2-1; D remains unclear. There are 11 residues in the CDR3. The V and J ends lost 10 bases and 8 bases respectively, with 12 bases between them. The germline CDR1 and CDR2 sequences are KGHSH and LQKENI. The CDR3 loop is CAICTSDEQFF. The CDR3, as DNA: TGTGCCATCTGTACCTCGGATGAGCAGTTCTTC.

This clonotype was observed a few times. The gene calls are TRBV27 and TRBJ2-7; the match to TRBD1 covers 9 bases. The CDR3 is 15 residues long. V dropped 4 bases and J dropped 5; count of bases not matched to a gene: 9. Germline V gene sequence: CDR1 MNHEY, CDR2 SMNVEV (reference sequence). CDR3 bases: TGTGCCAGCAGTTACGGCGGGACAGGGTTCCACGAGCAGTACTTC. Translation: CASSYGGTGFHEQYF.

The CDR3 region is CASRTGGGRYEQYF. Here the CDR3 DNA reads TGTGCCAGCAGGACAGGGGGGGGAAGGTACGAGCAGTACTTC. The chain is built from TRBV28 and TRBJ2-5; TRBD1 matches at 9 bases. The tail of the sequence fits TRBJ2-7 better, so the J call may be wrong. Germline CDR1 is MDHEN and CDR2 is SYDVKM. The CDR3 consists of 14 residues.

The V call is TRBV2, the J call TRBJ2-7, with a tentative D call TRBD1 (6 bases). This CDR3 has 15 residues. Trimming stripped 4 bases from V and 3 bases from J, with 16 bases between. CDR1 and CDR2 (germline): SNHLY, FYNNEI. The CDR3 nucleotides are TGTGCCAGCAGTGTGGGGCAGGGGATATTCTACGAGCAGTACTTC. Residues: CASSVGQGIFYEQYF.

The chain carries TRBV12-3 or TRBV12-4 and TRBJ2-2; D perhaps matches TRBD2 (6 bases). The CDR3 has 15 amino acids. Trimming took 6 bases from V and 3 from J, leaving 14 bases between them. CDR3 region: CASRDGTRDTGELFF. As DNA, the CDR3 is TGTGCCAGCAGAGACGGGACTCGAGACACCGGGGAGCTGTTTTTT.

The sample holds a few counts of this clonotype. The chain uses TRBV29-1 and TRBJ2-1, with D uncertain. The DNA end favors TRBJ2-7, so the J call may be wrong. Germline V CDR1 and CDR2: SQVTM, ANQGSEA. The CDR3 contains 10 residues. The CDR3 coding sequence is TGCAGCGGTGCGTACAATGAGCAGTACTTC. As protein: CSGAYNEQYF.

The V and J genes are TRBV5-1 and TRBJ2-3; D unresolved. The V end lost 0 bases, the J end lost 0 bases, and 8 bases lay between the germline ends. Per germline, CDR1 SGHRS and CDR2 YFSETQ. There are 15 residues in the CDR3. The DNA for the CDR3 is TGCGCCAGCAGCTTGGTTACCACTAGCACAGATACGCAGTATTTT. Amino acid sequence: CASSLVTTSTDTQYF.

This clonotype showed up many times. This chain connects TRBV29-1 to TRBJ2-7; D is ambiguous. V lost 0 bases to trimming and J lost 2 bases, with 8 bases between them. The CDR3 has 13 residues. Germline CDR1 reads SQVTM; CDR2 reads ANQGSEA. The CDR3 DNA sequence: TGCAGCGTTGAAGATCAAGTGACCTACGAGCAGTACTTC. It translates to CSVEDQVTYEQYF.

This clonotype was observed at least ten times. At one end, the junction sequence differs from germline, possibly due to a read error. This chain joins TRBV2 and TRBJ2-3; perhaps TRBD2 as D (5 bases). Per germline, CDR1 SNHLY and CDR2 FYNNEI. CDR3 length: 12 amino acids. The CDR3 DNA sequence: TGCGCCAGCAGCCGGGGAGCAGATACGCAGTATTTT. It encodes CASSRGADTQYF.

A note on this clonotype: Just one base apart from a much larger clone, this may be a read error. The chain links TRBV27 to TRBJ2-1; TRBD1 aligns across 8 bases. The end of the DNA aligns better with TRBJ2-7, so the J call may be wrong. Germline assignment: CDR1 MNHEY and CDR2 SMNVEV (reference sequence). There are 13 residues in the CDR3. The chain's CDR3 is CASSVDRAYEQYF. The CDR3 DNA reads TGTGCCAGCAGTGTGGACAGGGCCTACGAGCAGTACTTC.

This rearrangement joins TRBV18 to TRBJ1-1, with 8 bases aligning to TRBD1. The V and J ends lost 8 bases and 1 base, in that order; junction bases with no gene match: 6. The V gene's germline CDR1 is KGHSH and CDR2 LQKENI. The CDR3 contains 14 residues. The CDR3 here is CASAGGEKNTEAFF. The CDR3 nucleotides read TGTGCCAGCGCAGGGGGCGAAAAGAACACTGAAGCTTTCTTT.

This clonotype appeared a few times. This chain links TRBV4-1 with TRBJ1-1; D ambiguous. CDR1 is MGHRA, CDR2 YSYEKL, per germline. The CDR3 runs to 16 residues. V lost 0 bases to trimming and J lost 4 bases, with 15 bases between them. The CDR3 loop is CASSQEARGFSTEAFF. CDR3 nucleotide sequence: TGCGCCAGCAGCCAAGAAGCTCGGGGTTTTAGCACTGAAGCTTTCTTT.